This T cell receptor beta chain is drawn from a study of early T cells in non-severe SARS-CoV-2 infection. TCRdb reanalysed the 5' RACE reads using MiXCR and keeps one entry per CDR3 protein. The sample lists some 80,000 distinct CDR3 sequences, roughly 15% occurring once. Comment on this clonotype: A junction end diverges from the germline sequence, so it may reflect a read error.

Material: whole blood. The TCR was taken from an adult who was a healthcare worker with PCR-confirmed SARS-CoV-2 infection or an uninfected control (not recorded which).

Here the CDR3 reads CASSVVASGQETLYF. In nucleotides, the CDR3 is TGTGCCAGCAGCGTAGTGGCTAGCGGCCAAGAGACCCTGTACTTC. The chain has TRBV9 and TRBJ2-5, with TRBD2 identical over 7 bases. Germline CDR1 SGDLS, CDR2 YYNGEE. The CDR3 has 15 amino acids.